Listed below are T cell receptor beta chains from one sample, sequenced in a study of CD8+CD57+ T cells in acquired aplastic anemia. TCRdb used MiXCR to reprocess the reads, holding one entry per CDR3 protein. In the table there are approximately 150,000 distinct CDR3 sequences, 65% to 75% of which are singletons. The source material was sorted CD4+, CD8+, or CD8+CD57+ T cells (not recorded which) from PBMCs. The source is a human donor with aplastic anemia. Both conserved end residues are part of each CDR3. Fields, in order: clone size, V gene, J gene, D gene, CDR3 protein, CDR3 DNA. A D gene is named only where the DNA matches it firmly. Clone size appears in some rows only: once, few, many, or a class for an expanded clone.

clone_size: -
v_call: TRBV7-9
j_call: TRBJ1-1
d_call: -
cdr3_aa: CASSSLTTNTEAFF
cdr3_nt: TGTGCCAGCAGCTCCTTGACTACGAACACTGAAGCTTTCTTT

clone_size: -
v_call: TRBV20-1
j_call: TRBJ2-7
d_call: TRBD1
cdr3_aa: CSARGDRAWYEQYF
cdr3_nt: TGCAGTGCTAGGGGGGACAGGGCATGGTACGAGCAGTACTTC

clone_size: -
v_call: TRBV7-6
j_call: TRBJ2-1
d_call: -
cdr3_aa: CASSFGGGSTFF
cdr3_nt: -

clone_size: -
v_call: TRBV6-4
j_call: TRBJ1-4
d_call: -
cdr3_aa: CASSEGGGHEKLFF
cdr3_nt: TGTGCCAGCAGTGAAGGGGGAGGGCATGAAAAACTGTTTTTT

clone_size: -
v_call: TRBV20-1
j_call: TRBJ2-1
d_call: -
cdr3_aa: CSANRVDYNEQFF
cdr3_nt: TGCAGTGCTAATAGAGTAGACTACAATGAGCAGTTCTTC

clone_size: -
v_call: TRBV7-3
j_call: TRBJ1-1
d_call: -
cdr3_aa: CASSLDGVTEAFF
cdr3_nt: TGTGCCAGCAGCCTGGACGGGGTCACTGAAGCTTTCTTT

clone_size: many
v_call: TRBV20-1
j_call: TRBJ1-2
d_call: TRBD1
cdr3_aa: CSARSPGQDSSGYTF
cdr3_nt: TGCAGTGCTAGATCTCCGGGACAGGATTCCAGTGGCTACACCTTC

clone_size: once
v_call: TRBV7-2
j_call: TRBJ2-7
d_call: -
cdr3_aa: CARGPGAFSYEQYF
cdr3_nt: TGTGCCAGGGGTCCGGGGGCCTTCTCCTACGAGCAGTACTTC

clone_size: -
v_call: TRBV7-6
j_call: TRBJ2-5
d_call: -
cdr3_aa: CASSLYTGFQETQYF
cdr3_nt: TGTGCCAGCAGCTTGTACACAGGCTTCCAAGAGACCCAGTACTTC

clone_size: -
v_call: TRBV5-1
j_call: TRBJ2-1
d_call: TRBD1
cdr3_aa: CASSGQGYEQFF
cdr3_nt: TGCGCCAGCAGCGGACAGGGGTATGAGCAGTTCTTC

clone_size: -
v_call: TRBV19
j_call: TRBJ2-7
d_call: TRBD2
cdr3_aa: CASSTPGLAVNEGEQYF
cdr3_nt: TGTGCCAGTAGTACCCCGGGACTAGCGGTGAACGAAGGCGAGCAGTACTTC

clone_size: -
v_call: TRBV7-9
j_call: TRBJ2-1
d_call: -
cdr3_aa: CASSPMAGSEQFF
cdr3_nt: TGTGCCAGCAGCCCCATGGCGGGGAGTGAGCAGTTCTTC

clone_size: -
v_call: TRBV7-3
j_call: TRBJ2-7
d_call: -
cdr3_aa: CASSLQGPYEQYF
cdr3_nt: TGTGCCAGCAGCTTGCAGGGTCCCTACGAGCAGTACTTC

clone_size: -
v_call: TRBV19
j_call: TRBJ2-1
d_call: TRBD2
cdr3_aa: CASIGTSGYNEQFF
cdr3_nt: TGTGCCAGTATTGGGACTAGCGGTTACAATGAGCAGTTCTTC

clone_size: few
v_call: TRBV15
j_call: TRBJ1-5
d_call: -
cdr3_aa: CATSRAINNHDRSNQPQHF
cdr3_nt: TGTGCCACCAGCAGAGCCATCAATAATCACGACAGGAGCAATCAGCCCCAGCATTTT